This TCR beta chain was retrieved from a study of shared clonotypes between healthy human individuals. Authors' processing steps: Filtering differed because ImmunoSEQ produced junction-only sequences that carried no quality scores. Libraries were prepared by immunoSEQ multiplex PCR; TCRdb keeps only in-frame clonotypes and omits some of them. Clonal size and the V and J genes are those of that table, whereas D and trimming came from the DNA. This sample yields a few hundred thousand clones, of which roughly four fifths are seen a single time; around 12% belongs to the top ten. The TCR comes from a woman in her forties in good health. Some clones in this sample may be carry-over from other donors' samples. Sequenced sample: PBMCs.

The CDR3 DNA sequence: TGTGCCAGCAGTTTTACTATGGCAGGGTCCACAGATACGCAGTATTTT. Translated, it gives CASSFTMAGSTDTQYF. The chain employs TRBV28 and TRBJ2-3, with D possibly TRBD1 on 5 matching bases. The V end lost 3 bases, the J end lost 2 bases, and 15 bases lay between the germline ends. The CDR3 consists of 16 residues. Per the germline V gene, CDR1 is MDHEN and CDR2 is SYDVKM.